Described below is a single T cell receptor (beta chain) sequence and its context. This clone's antigen is unknown. Base qualities are missing; no much larger clone stands one base away. The data were obtained in a study of T cell responses to AZD1222 COVID-19 vaccine (TCRdb year 2021). Study-wide context: A total of 230 to 250 trial participants underwent TCR sequencing, of whom roughly 210 had received two doses of AZD1222 and 26 had received two doses of the MenACWY control vaccine. Trial participants were enrolled into age subgroups of 18-55, 56-69 and 70-plus years, which contained 148, 28 and 57 TCR-sequenced participants, respectively. General study outcomes and caveats: Conclusions about previously exposed vaccinees are limited because only five or six AZD1222 recipients were SARS-CoV-2 seropositive at baseline. Epitopes outside the regions mutated in the B.1.351 and B.1.1.7 variants were reportedly recognized by nearly half of the unique spike-specific TCRs. In the small 56-69-year group, the increase in depth fell short of significance, most likely because of low power. Because no day 14 peak-response samples were available, repertoires were characterized only after the peak T cell response. The whole spike protein was spanned by vaccine-associated CD4 TCRs, and dominant responses were seen in regions 160-218 and 743-854. A significant rise in spike-specific TCR breadth and depth was observed after two AZD1222 doses relative to day 0 and relative to MenACWY recipients. Participants were mostly white British and included more females than males, and it was suggested by the authors that clonal diversity may have been underestimated.

The sample's time point label is to be understood as: about 28 days (+/-7) after the second vaccine dose. Because spike-specific TCR depth and breadth did not differ between the two schedules, AZD1222 recipients who got a second dose at roughly 4 weeks were pooled with those who got a second dose at roughly 12 weeks. The vaccinee samples were drawn from two UK trials, COV001 and COV002, one of which was a single-blind randomized controlled phase 2/3 trial testing AZD1222 (ChAdOx1 nCoV-19) in healthy adults. For TCRbeta chain sequencing, PBMC samples were collected from trial participants at day 0 and at day 28 after the second dose. Germline trimming amounts to 3 bases on V and 6 bases on J, with 4 as the count of junction bases outside the gene matches. Including cysteine and phenylalanine, the CDR3 has 15 amino acids. Of all the DNA, just the CDR3 is kept, 45 bases in frame from base 1. The germline V gene yields SGDLS for CDR1 and YYNGEE for CDR2.

The CDR3 regions of human TCRbeta chains were analyzed by immunosequencing. Regarding the original processing steps: TCRs in the repertoires were matched against a reference library of SARS-CoV-2-specific TCRs that had been generated with the MIRA antigen-specificity platform. Breadth was defined as the fraction of unique TCRs that were SARS-CoV-2-associated, and depth was defined as the fraction of total T cells that were SARS-CoV-2-associated. Using the MIRA data, each spike-specific TCR was assigned both to the spike region to which the TCR was reactive and to a CD4 or CD8 class. Log10-transformed breadth and depth values were compared by one-way ANOVA with Sidak's multiple comparisons tests. TCRdb obtained this table from immuneACCESS and retained in-frame rearrangements with V and J assigned. These tables miss some clones; where compared with another copy, unresolved V genes account for less than half of the shortfall, and the remainder is unexplained. D and trimming come from the DNA, and the V and J calls and clone size come from that table. A total of roughly 110,000 clones appear in this sample, 92% of them only once. The ten largest clones represent 7.5% to 9.5% of the sample.

The sequence derives from an adult who received the AZD1222 COVID-19 vaccine. The source material was peripheral blood, sampled 28 days after the second AZD1222 dose. Rearrangement joined TRBV9 to TRBJ2-1; 12 nucleotides in the junction match TRBD2. In nucleotides, the sequence is TGTGCCAGCAGCGCGACTAGCGGGAGTTCCAATGAGCAGTTCTTC. Translated, it gives CASSATSGSSNEQFF.